This TCR beta chain is drawn from a study of cytomegalovirus exposure and HLA in healthy donors. In the study overall: Samples from HLA-typed donors yielded about 80 million unique TCRs in an early data release.

Each donor's status was that of a healthy bone marrow donor. This clone was recorded once. As yet, its antigen is unknown. The CDR3 is made up of 14 amino acids. Germline CDR1 reads MNHEY; CDR2 reads SVGAGI. V was pared by 7 bases and J by 5 bases, with 10 bases of the junction left unmatched. The PCR made use of 60 Vbeta and 13 Jbeta primers. The repertoire was sequenced with immunoSEQ multiplex PCR; TCRdb's copy has only in-frame clones and lacks some. The sample yields approximately 140,000 clones, 60% to 85% seen once. General observations from the study: An analysis that was carried out later associated some 17,000 TCR beta sequences with HLA alleles at 0.05 false discovery rate. The authors later linked a missense DCLRE1C variant to TCR beta V- and J-gene trimming.

The chain employs TRBV6-5 and TRBJ1-2; 7 bases agree with TRBD1. The sample was PBMCs. This clonotype was obtained from a man between 35 and 55 years old in good health and CMV-seropositive. CDR3 residues: CASNPGQRGYGYTF. CDR3 nucleotide sequence: TGTGCCAGCAACCCGGGACAGCGAGGTTATGGCTACACCTTC.